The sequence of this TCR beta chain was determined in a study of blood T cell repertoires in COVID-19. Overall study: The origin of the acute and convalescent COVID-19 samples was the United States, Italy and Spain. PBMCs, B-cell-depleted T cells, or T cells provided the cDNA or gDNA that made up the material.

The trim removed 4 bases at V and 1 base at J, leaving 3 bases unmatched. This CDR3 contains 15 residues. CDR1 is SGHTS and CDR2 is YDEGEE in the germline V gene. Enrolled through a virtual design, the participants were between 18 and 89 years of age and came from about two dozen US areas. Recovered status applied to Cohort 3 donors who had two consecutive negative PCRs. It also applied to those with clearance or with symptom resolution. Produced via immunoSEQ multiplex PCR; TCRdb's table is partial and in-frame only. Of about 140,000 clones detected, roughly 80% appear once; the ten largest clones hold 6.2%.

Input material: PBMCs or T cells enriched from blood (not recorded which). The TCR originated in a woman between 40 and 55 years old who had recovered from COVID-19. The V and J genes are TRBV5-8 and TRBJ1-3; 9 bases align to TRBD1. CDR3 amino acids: CASSLDRGSGNTIYF. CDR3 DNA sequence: TGTGCCAGCAGCCTGGACAGGGGATCTGGAAACACCATATATTTT. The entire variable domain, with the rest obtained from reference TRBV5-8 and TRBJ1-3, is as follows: EAGVTQSPTHLIKTRGQQATLRCSPISGHTSVYWYQQALGLGLQFLLWYDEGEERNRGNFPPRFSGRQFPNYSSELNVNALELEDSALYLCASSLDRGSGNTIYFGEGSWLTVV.